This T cell receptor (beta chain) was sequenced for a study of blood T cell repertoires in COVID-19. Study in general: The United States, Italy and Spain supplied acute and convalescent COVID-19 samples.

This CDR3 region has 16 residues. From germline, CDR1 is MDHEN and CDR2 SYDVKM. V was pared by 1 base and J by 6 bases, with 9 bases of the junction left unmatched. Measured with immunoSEQ multiplex PCR; TCRdb has only the in-frame clones, and not every one. The data show roughly 51,000 clones, about 89% seen once. Sequencing was performed on peripheral blood. This clonotype was sampled from a woman aged 60 to 75 with active or convalescent COVID-19. The gene calls are TRBV28 and TRBJ2-3; 8 bases fit TRBD2. The CDR3 is CASSLLTAGGGDTQYF. The CDR3 nucleotides read TGTGCCAGCAGTTTATTAACGGCGGGAGGAGGCGATACGCAGTATTTT.